The 24 T cell receptor beta chains below were found in one sample sequenced in a study of T cells after yellow fever vaccination. From the 5' RACE reads, TCRdb called clonotypes with MiXCR, one entry per CDR3 protein. The sample yields hundreds of thousands of distinct CDR3 sequences, approximately 12% seen once. The source material was PBMCs, sampled on the day of the yellow fever booster vaccination. Receptors were obtained from a man aged 25 to 45 who received the YFV17D yellow fever vaccine.

There are a few counts of this clonotype. The chain joins TRBV7-9 to TRBJ2-7; 10 bases align to TRBD2. This CDR3 is 13 amino acids long. CDR1 and CDR2 from the germline V gene are SEHNR and FQNEAQ (reference sequence). Trimming took 6 bases from V and 5 from J; bases not matched to a gene: 4. CDR3 DNA: TGTGCCAGCAGAACTAGCGGGACCGACGAGCAGTACTTC. Its translation is CASRTSGTDEQYF.

This chain connects TRBV5-4 to TRBJ2-2; D may be TRBD2 (5 bases). CDR1 is SGHNT and CDR2 is YYREEE in the germline V gene (reference sequence). The CDR3 length is 17 residues. Trimming shortened V by 2 bases and J by 3 bases, and 17 bases separated the two germline ends. CDR3 bases: TGTGCCAGCAGCTTACCCAACGTCGGGGTCTACACCGGGGAGCTGTTTTTT. Its translation: CASSLPNVGVYTGELFF.

The chain uses TRBV12-3 or TRBV12-4 and TRBJ2-2; TRBD1 agrees at 7 bases. With 7 bases clipped from V and 6 bases from J, the junction kept 8 bases outside the gene matches. The CDR3 extends over 14 amino acids. This CDR3 reads CASTETGSSGELFF. The CDR3 region has the DNA TGTGCCAGCACCGAGACAGGGAGTTCCGGGGAGCTGTTTTTT.

In its sample, this clonotype was seen a few times. The chain uses TRBV5-1 and TRBJ2-2, with 8 bases that match TRBD2. This CDR3 is 16 amino acids long. V was pared by 1 base and J by 4 bases, with 6 bases of the junction left unmatched. The germline V gene has CDR1 SGHRS and CDR2 YFSETQ. The CDR3 sequence is CASSLLSGRATGELFF. The DNA for the CDR3 is TGCGCCAGCAGCTTGTTATCCGGGAGGGCCACCGGGGAGCTGTTTTTT. The variable domain in full, completed from reference TRBV5-1 and TRBJ2-2, reads KAGVTQTPRYLIKTRGQQVTLSCSPISGHRSVSWYQQTPGQGLQFLFEYFSETQRNKGNFPGRFSGRQFSNSRSEMNVSTLELGDSALYLCASSLLSGRATGELFFGEGSRLTVL.

The chain is built from TRBV29-1 and TRBJ2-2; 7 bases align to TRBD2. Germline CDR1 SQVTM, CDR2 ANQGSEA. The V and J ends lost 6 bases and 1 base, in that order; junction bases with no gene match: 8. This CDR3 region has 15 residues. CDR3 bases: TGCAGCGTGGGCCTTGGGGGGGGGAACACCGGGGAGCTGTTTTTT. Its translation is CSVGLGGGNTGELFF.

The chain uses TRBV12-3 or TRBV12-4 and TRBJ1-5; 7 nucleotides line up with TRBD1. This CDR3 contains 13 residues. V shed 6 bases, J shed 6 bases, and the junction held 5 bases outside the gene matches. DNA of the CDR3: TGTGCCAGCAGATCCGGGACAGCTCAGCCCCAGCATTTT. Protein product: CASRSGTAQPQHF.

This chain connects TRBV6-1 to TRBJ1-1, with D perhaps TRBD1 (6 bases). V shed 6 bases and J shed 4 bases, with 15 bases lying between them. From germline, CDR1 is MNHNS and CDR2 SASEGT. The CDR3 spans 14 residues. The chain's CDR3 is CASSNREVSTEAFF. The CDR3 coding sequence is TGTGCCAGCAGCAACAGGGAAGTCTCCACTGAAGCTTTCTTT.

In this sample, this clonotype turned up a few times. This rearrangement joins TRBV5-1 to TRBJ1-2, with 9 bases aligning to TRBD1. In germline, CDR1 is SGHRS, CDR2 YFSETQ. J gave up 6 bases and V 4 bases, and 10 bases lay outside the gene matches. The CDR3 contains 15 residues. Written as DNA, the CDR3 is TGCGCCAGCAGCCTGGGACAGGGAAGTTTCGATGGCTACACCTTC. Encoded protein: CASSLGQGSFDGYTF.

This chain uses TRBV19 with TRBJ2-5; TRBD1 is a possible D gene (5 bases). CDR1 and CDR2 (germline): LNHDA, SQIVND (reference sequence). V dropped 9 bases and J dropped 5 bases, with 19 bases sitting between them. The CDR3 is 14 amino acids. The CDR3 loop reads CASDGGAPWETQYF. CDR3 nucleotide sequence: TGTGCCAGCGACGGTGGGGCTCCATGGGAGACCCAGTACTTC. Full variable domain (outside the CDR3, taken from reference TRBV19 and TRBJ2-5): DGGITQSPKYLFRKEGQNVTLSCEQNLNHDAMYWYRQDPGQGLRLIYYSQIVNDFQKGDIAEGYSVSREKKESFPLTVTSAQKNPTAFYLCASDGGAPWETQYFGPGTRLLVL.

There are a few counts of this clonotype. The V call is TRBV30, the J call TRBJ2-2; no clear D. CDR3 length: 14 residues. CDR1 and CDR2 (germline): GTSNPN, SVGIG (reference sequence). The V gene lost 0 bases and the J gene lost 6 bases, with 11 bases spanning the gap. CDR3 in amino acids: CAWSVGGFAGELFF. DNA for the CDR3: TGTGCCTGGAGTGTAGGCGGTTTTGCCGGGGAGCTGTTTTTT. The full variable domain, completed using reference TRBV30 and TRBJ2-2, is SQTIHQWPATLVQPVGSPLSLECTVEGTSNPNLYWYRQAAGRGLQLLFYSVGIGQISSEVPQNLSASRPQDRQFILSSKKLLLSDSGFYLCAWSVGGFAGELFFGEGSRLTVL.

The chain has TRBV6-5 and TRBJ2-3; a possible D gene is TRBD2 (5 bases). The germline CDR1 and CDR2 sequences are MNHEY and SVGAGI. V dropped 6 bases and J dropped 0 bases, with 7 bases sitting between them. This CDR3 region has 13 residues. The CDR3 DNA sequence: TGTGCCAGCAGGGACTCTAGCACAGATACGCAGTATTTT. Translation gives CASRDSSTDTQYF.

This clonotype was counted between two and nine times. The J gene is TRBJ2-1, the V gene TRBV27, with D tentatively TRBD1 (6 bases). Trimming cost V 5 bases and J 10 bases, with 15 bases left between them. CDR1 and CDR2 from the germline V gene are MNHEY and SMNVEV (reference sequence). The CDR3 runs to 13 residues. The CDR3, as DNA: TGTGCCAGCAGTCGTGGGACATCAAGGGAGCAGTTCTTC. As protein: CASSRGTSREQFF.

The chain joins TRBV20-1 to TRBJ1-1, with TRBD1 identical over 7 bases. The CDR3 sequence is 13 residues long. V was clipped by 5 bases and J by 5 bases; unmatched bases: 8. The germline CDR1 and CDR2 sequences are DFQATT and SNEGSKA (reference sequence). CDR3 sequence: CSAPKLQGTEAFF. CDR3 DNA sequence: TGCAGTGCTCCGAAATTACAGGGGACTGAAGCTTTCTTT.

This clonotype was seen a few times. V and J are TRBV9 and TRBJ2-2; possibly TRBD2 for D (5 bases). The CDR3 has 14 amino acids. CDR1 and CDR2 from the germline V gene are SGDLS and YYNGEE. V was shortened by 0 bases and J by 6 bases, with 9 bases between the two germline ends. The CDR3 here is CASSVDGRAGELFF. CDR3 nucleotide sequence: TGTGCCAGCAGCGTAGATGGGCGGGCCGGGGAGCTGTTTTTT.

The chain recombines TRBV18 with TRBJ2-1; 10 positions match TRBD2. Losses at the gene ends were 4 bases for V and 3 bases for J; bases not matched to a gene: 6. The CDR3 covers 16 residues. Germline V CDR1 and CDR2: KGHSH, LQKENI. Here the CDR3 DNA reads TGTGCCAGCTCACTATGGACTAGCGGCTACTACAATGAGCAGTTCTTC. Translation gives CASSLWTSGYYNEQFF. The full variable domain, its missing parts supplied by reference TRBV18 and TRBJ2-1, is NAGVMQNPRHLVRRRGQEARLRCSPMKGHSHVYWYRQLPEEGLKFMVYLQKENIIDESGMPKERFSAEFPKEGPSILRIQQVVRGDSAAYFCASSLWTSGYYNEQFFGPGTRLTVL.

CDR3 DNA sequence: TGTGCCAGCAGCCCCTCGGGGGGCGGAGGGGAGTTCTTC. Translated: CASSPSGGGGEFF. The V call is TRBV7-9, the J call TRBJ2-1; tentative D call: TRBD2 (7 bases). Germline loops: CDR1 SEHNR, CDR2 FQNEAQ (reference sequence). V was pared by 5 bases and J by 14 bases, with 19 bases between. The CDR3 is 13 amino acids.

At least ten counts were recorded for this clonotype. V is TRBV7-3 and J is TRBJ1-1; 7 bases fit TRBD1. The CDR3 extends over 15 amino acids. Germline trimming cut 3 bases from V and 3 bases from J; bases unmatched to any gene: 7. Per germline, CDR1 SGHTA and CDR2 FQGTGA. The CDR3 here is CASSLMNRGDTEAFF. The CDR3 nucleotides read TGTGCCAGCAGCTTGATGAACAGGGGTGACACTGAAGCTTTCTTT. Combining the CDR3 with reference TRBV7-3 and TRBJ1-1 gives the whole variable domain GAGVSQTPSNKVTEKGKYVELRCDPISGHTALYWYRQSLGQGPEFLIYFQGTGAADDSGLPNDRFFAVRPEGSVSTLKIQRTERGDSAVYLCASSLMNRGDTEAFFGQGTRLTVV.

This clonotype was recorded a few times. The chain carries TRBV20-1 and TRBJ2-6; unclear D gene. This CDR3 spans 12 amino acids. Germline CDR1 DFQATT, CDR2 SNEGSKA (reference sequence). The CDR3 nucleotides are TGCAGCGCCCACTCTGGGGCCAACGTCCTGACTTTC. As protein: CSAHSGANVLTF.

This clonotype was observed a handful of times. The chain combines TRBV6-5 with TRBJ2-2; 9 bases fit TRBD2. There are 17 residues in the CDR3. The junction had 11 bases not matched to a gene; V was cut back by 2 bases and J by 7 bases. Germline V gene data show CDR1 as MNHEY and CDR2 as SVGAGI. The CDR3: CASSYQAGGPSGGELFF. CDR3 nucleotide sequence: TGTGCCAGCAGTTACCAAGCGGGAGGCCCCTCGGGCGGGGAGCTGTTTTTT.

The V gene is TRBV6-5, the J gene TRBJ2-7, with a possible D match to TRBD2 (7 bases). V lost 0 bases, J lost 2 bases, and 14 bases lay in between. This CDR3 spans 16 amino acids. CDR1 is MNHEY and CDR2 is SVGAGI in the germline V gene. This CDR3 is CASSYSGGGHPYEQYF. Here the CDR3 DNA reads TGTGCCAGCAGTTACTCGGGCGGGGGACACCCCTACGAGCAGTACTTC.

The chain has TRBV15 and TRBJ2-1, with 9 bases lining up with TRBD2. The germline V gene encodes CDR1 LNHNV and CDR2 YYDKDF (reference sequence). The ends lost 1 base at V and 2 bases at J; junction bases unmatched: 0. The CDR3 totals 15 residues. CDR3: CATSRGGRAYNEQFF. CDR3 DNA: TGTGCCACCAGCAGAGGCGGGAGGGCCTACAATGAGCAGTTCTTC.

This clonotype was seen a few times. The chain uses TRBV6-5 and TRBJ2-7; TRBD2 aligns across 7 bases. The CDR3 loop spans 15 amino acids. The V gene end was trimmed by 2 bases and the J gene end by 7 bases; junction bases not matched to a gene: 11. CDR1 MNHEY and CDR2 SVGAGI come from the germline V gene. The CDR3: CASSYPPAGTKEQYF. CDR3 bases: TGTGCCAGCAGTTACCCCCCAGCGGGAACGAAAGAGCAGTACTTC.

For the CDR3, the DNA is TGTGCCAGCAGCCACCCGGGACTAGCGATACCTACAGATACGCAGTATTTT. Encoded protein: CASSHPGLAIPTDTQYF. V and J are TRBV7-2 and TRBJ2-3, with 10 bases aligning to TRBD2. This CDR3 has 17 amino acids. Germline trimming cut 5 bases from V and 3 bases from J; bases unmatched to any gene: 11. In germline, CDR1 is SGHTA, CDR2 FQGNSA.

This clonotype was counted between two and nine times. CDR3 protein: CSAERIIGTETQEAFF. DNA of the CDR3: TGCAGTGCCGAAAGGATAATCGGGACAGAAACACAAGAAGCTTTCTTT. The V gene is TRBV20-1, the J gene TRBJ1-1, with TRBD1 identical over 7 bases. Germline V CDR1 and CDR2: DFQATT, SNEGSKA (reference sequence). The CDR3 covers 16 residues. Trimming cost V 6 bases and J 8 bases; bases outside gene matches: 21.